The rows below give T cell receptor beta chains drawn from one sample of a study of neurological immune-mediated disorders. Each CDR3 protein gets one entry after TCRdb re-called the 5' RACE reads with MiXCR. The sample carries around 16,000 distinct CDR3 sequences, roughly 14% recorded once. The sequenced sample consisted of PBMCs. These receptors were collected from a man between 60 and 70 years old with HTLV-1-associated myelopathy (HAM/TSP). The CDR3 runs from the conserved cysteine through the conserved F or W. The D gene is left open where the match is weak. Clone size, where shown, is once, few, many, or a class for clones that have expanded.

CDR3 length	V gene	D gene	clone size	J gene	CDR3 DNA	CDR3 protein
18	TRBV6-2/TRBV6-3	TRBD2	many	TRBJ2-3	TGTGCCAGCAGGAGACTACTTCTAGCGGGGGGTCTCACAGATACGCAGTATTTT	CASRRLLLAGGLTDTQYF
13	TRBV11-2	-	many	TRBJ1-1	TGTGCCAGCAGCTTAGACACGAACACTGAAGCTTTCTTT	CASSLDTNTEAFF
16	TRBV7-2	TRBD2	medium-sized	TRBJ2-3	TGTGCCAGCAGCTTGCAACCCCCAGGCGGGGGAGATACGCAGTATTTT	CASSLQPPGGGDTQYF
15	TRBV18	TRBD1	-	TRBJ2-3	TGTGCCAGCTCACTGTGGACAGGGGACACAGATACGCAGTATTTT	CASSLWTGDTDTQYF
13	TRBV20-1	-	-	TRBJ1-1	TGCAGTGCTGCCTGGGGGGTTTTCGCTGAAGCTTTCTTT	CSAAWGVFAEAFF
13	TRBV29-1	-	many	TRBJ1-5	TGCAGCGTTGAACAGGGAAGCAATCAGCCCCAGCATTTT	CSVEQGSNQPQHF
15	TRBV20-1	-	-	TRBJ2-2	TGCAGTGCTAGAGATTTCCTTTTGTGCTCCGGGGATCTGTTTTTT	CSARDFLLCSGDLFF
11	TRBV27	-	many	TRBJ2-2	TGTGCCAGCAGGGGGTCCGGGGAGCTGTTTTTT	CASRGSGELFF
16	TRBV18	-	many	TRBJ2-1	TGTGCCAGCTCACACCTCTCTAGCGTTGACTACAATGAGCAGTTCTTC	CASSHLSSVDYNEQFF
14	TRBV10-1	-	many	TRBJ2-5	TGCGCCAGCAGTGAGTCGGCCAGGGCGGAGACCCAGTACTTC	CASSESARAETQYF
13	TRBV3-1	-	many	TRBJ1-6	TGTGCCAGCGGGGCAGGCCGGAATTCACCCCTCCACTTT	CASGAGRNSPLHF
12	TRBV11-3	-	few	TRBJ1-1	TGTGCCAGCAGCTTAGGATTCACTGAAGCTTTCTTT	CASSLGFTEAFF
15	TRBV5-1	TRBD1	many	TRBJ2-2	TGCGCCAGCAGCCGGATGACAGGGGACACCGGGGAGCTGTTTTTT	CASSRMTGDTGELFF
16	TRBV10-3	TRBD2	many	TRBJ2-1	TGTGCCATCAGTGAGTCAATTGGCCCCGGGAGGGATGAGCAGTTCTTC	CAISESIGPGRDEQFF
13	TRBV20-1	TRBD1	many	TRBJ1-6	TGCAGTGCTACCGACAGGGCGGATTCACCCCTCCACTTT	CSATDRADSPLHF
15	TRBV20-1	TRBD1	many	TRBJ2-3	TGCAGTGCTAGAGATTGGGGGACAGGGACAGATACGCAGTATTTT	CSARDWGTGTDTQYF
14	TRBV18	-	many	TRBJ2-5	TGTGCCAGCTCACCGGGCCTAGCCCAAGAGACCCAGTACTTC	CASSPGLAQETQYF
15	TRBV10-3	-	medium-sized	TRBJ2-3	TGTGCCATATCGAGGGATAAAGGGGGCACAGATACGCAGTATTTT	CAISRDKGGTDTQYF
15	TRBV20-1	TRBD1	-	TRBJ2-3	TGCAGTGCCATTCTCGACAGGGTTATCACAGATACTCAGTATTTC	CSAILDRVITDTQYF
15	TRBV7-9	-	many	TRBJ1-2	TGTGCCAGCAGCCCAGAGGGGGTGTTAGACTATGGCTACACCTTC	CASSPEGVLDYGYTF
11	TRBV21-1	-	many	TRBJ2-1	TGTGCCAGCAGCAAATACGCTCCGAGGGCCTTC	CASSKYAPRAF
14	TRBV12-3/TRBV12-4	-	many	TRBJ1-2	TGTGCCAGCAGTGAGGACAGCCGTAACTATGGCTACACCTTC	CASSEDSRNYGYTF
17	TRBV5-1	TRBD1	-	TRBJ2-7	TGCGCCAGCAGCTTCACAATCGGGACAGGGGTCTACAATGAGCAGTACTTC	CASSFTIGTGVYNEQYF
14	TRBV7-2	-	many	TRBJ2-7	TGTGCCAGCAGCTTTACCCGACAGAACTACGAGCAGTACTTC	CASSFTRQNYEQYF
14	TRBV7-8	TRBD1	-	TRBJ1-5	TGTGCCAGCAGCTTAGGGACAGGGCCCCAGCCCCAGCATTTT	CASSLGTGPQPQHF
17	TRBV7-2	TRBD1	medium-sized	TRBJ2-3	TGTGCCAGCAGCTTAGGGGCACAGGGGATGATCGCAGATACGCAGTATTTT	CASSLGAQGMIADTQYF
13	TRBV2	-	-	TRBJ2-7	TGTGCCAGCAGTGTAAACAGGGAGCCCGAACAGTACTTC	CASSVNREPEQYF
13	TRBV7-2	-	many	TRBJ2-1	TGTGCCAGCAGCTTAGAGGCGGCGGGAAGGTGGTTCTTC	CASSLEAAGRWFF
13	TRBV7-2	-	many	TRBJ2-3	TGTGCCAGCAGCTCCTTGAGCACAGATACGCAGTATTTT	CASSSLSTDTQYF
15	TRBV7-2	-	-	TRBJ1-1	TGTGCCAGCAGGAAGTGGGGGGCAATGAACACTGAAGCTTTCTTT	CASRKWGAMNTEAFF
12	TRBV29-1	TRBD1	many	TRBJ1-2	TGCAGCGTACCGACAGGGGCCTATGGCTACACCTTC	CSVPTGAYGYTF
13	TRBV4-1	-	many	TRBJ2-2	TGCGCCCGCTTGGGGGGGCTCACCGGGGAGCTGTTTTTT	CARLGGLTGELFF
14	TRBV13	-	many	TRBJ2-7	TGTGCCAGCAGCTCTCGACAGGCGGCCTACGAGCAGTACTTC	CASSSRQAAYEQYF
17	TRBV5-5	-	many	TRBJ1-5	TGTGCCAGCAGCTTGGTTAGACAGCCGTATAGCAATCAGCCCCAGCATTTT	CASSLVRQPYSNQPQHF
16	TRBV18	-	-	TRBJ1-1	TGTGCCAGCTCACCACCGGGTCGGGGCCTGGGGACTGAAGCTTTCTTT	CASSPPGRGLGTEAFF
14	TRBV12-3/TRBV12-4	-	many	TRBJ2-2	TGTGCCAGCAGTTCGGACAGGAACACCGGGGAGCTGTTTTTT	CASSSDRNTGELFF
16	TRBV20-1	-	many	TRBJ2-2	TGCAGTGCTAGAGATATTAGGCAGGGCAACACCGGGGAGCTGTTTTTT	CSARDIRQGNTGELFF
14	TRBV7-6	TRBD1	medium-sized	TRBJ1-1	TGTGCCAGCAGCGCATACAGGGGGAACACTGAAGCTTTCTTT	CASSAYRGNTEAFF
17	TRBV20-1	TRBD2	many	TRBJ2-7	TGCAGTGCTAGAGATCCGATAACTAGCGGGGGTTCCCGCGAGCAGTACTTC	CSARDPITSGGSREQYF
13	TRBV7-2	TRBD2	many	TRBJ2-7	TGTGCCAGCTCTACTAGCGGGGGTAACGAGCAGTACTTC	CASSTSGGNEQYF
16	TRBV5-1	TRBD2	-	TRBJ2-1	TGCGCCTGCAAACCTGGCGGGGGGGGTCGTGGCGATGAGCAGTTCTTC	CACKPGGGGRGDEQFF
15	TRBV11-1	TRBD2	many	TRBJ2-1	TGTGCCAGCAGCTCCCACCGGGGACTAGAGGTTGAGCAGTTCTTC	CASSSHRGLEVEQFF
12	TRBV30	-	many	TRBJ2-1	TGTGCCTGGAGTGTACTCGGCAATGAGCAGTTCTTC	CAWSVLGNEQFF
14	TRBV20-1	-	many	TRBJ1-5	TGCAGTGCTAGAAACCCGGTGAGAGGGCAGCCCCAGCATTTT	CSARNPVRGQPQHF
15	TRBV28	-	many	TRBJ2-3	TGTGCCAGCAGTTTATACGGGGTCGGCACAGATACGCAGTATTTT	CASSLYGVGTDTQYF
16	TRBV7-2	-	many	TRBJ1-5	TGTGCCAGCAGCTTATGGGCAGGGGAGAGCAATCAGCCCCAGCATTTT	CASSLWAGESNQPQHF
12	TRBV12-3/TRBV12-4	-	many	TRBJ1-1	TGTGCCAGCAGCCCTCAGGGCCCTGAAGCTTTCTTT	CASSPQGPEAFF
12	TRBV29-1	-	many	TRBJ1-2	TGCAGCGTCGGGGGGCTCAACTATGGCTACACCTTC	CSVGGLNYGYTF
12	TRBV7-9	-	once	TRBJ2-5	TGTGCCAGCAACTTAGGGGCAGAGACCCATTACTTC	CASNLGAETHYF
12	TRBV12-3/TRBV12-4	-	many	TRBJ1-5	TGTGCCAGTGCACTAAAAGGGCAGCCCCAGCATTTT	CASALKGQPQHF
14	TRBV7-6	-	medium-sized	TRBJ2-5	TGTGCCAGCAGCATTATGACAGGCTCAGAGACCCAGTACTTC	CASSIMTGSETQYF
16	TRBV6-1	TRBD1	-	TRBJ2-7	TGTGCCAGCAGTTTTTTAAGGGTGGCAGGGGGACACGAGCAGTACTTC	CASSFLRVAGGHEQYF
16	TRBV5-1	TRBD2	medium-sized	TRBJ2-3	TGCGCCAGCAGCTTTGATAGCGGGGGGGGCACAGATACGCAGTATTTT	CASSFDSGGGTDTQYF